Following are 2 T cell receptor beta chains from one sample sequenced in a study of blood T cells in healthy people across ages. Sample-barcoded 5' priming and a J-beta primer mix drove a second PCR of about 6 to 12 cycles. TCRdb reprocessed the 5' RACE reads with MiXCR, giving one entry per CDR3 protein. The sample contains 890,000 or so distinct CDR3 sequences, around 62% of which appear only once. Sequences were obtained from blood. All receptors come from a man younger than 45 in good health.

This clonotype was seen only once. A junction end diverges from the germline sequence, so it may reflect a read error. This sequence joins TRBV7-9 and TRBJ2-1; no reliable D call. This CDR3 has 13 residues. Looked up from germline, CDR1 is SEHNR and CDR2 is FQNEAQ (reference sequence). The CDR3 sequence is CASSFYSHNEQFF. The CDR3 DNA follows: TGTGCCAGCAGCTTTTACTCCCACAATGAGCAGTTCTTC.

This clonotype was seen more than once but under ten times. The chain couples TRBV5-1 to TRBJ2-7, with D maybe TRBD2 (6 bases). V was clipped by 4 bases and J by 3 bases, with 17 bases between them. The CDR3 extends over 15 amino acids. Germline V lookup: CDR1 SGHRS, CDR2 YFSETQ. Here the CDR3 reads CASSVGTGDYYEQYF. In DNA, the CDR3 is TGCGCCAGCAGCGTCGGGACGGGGGATTACTACGAGCAGTACTTC.